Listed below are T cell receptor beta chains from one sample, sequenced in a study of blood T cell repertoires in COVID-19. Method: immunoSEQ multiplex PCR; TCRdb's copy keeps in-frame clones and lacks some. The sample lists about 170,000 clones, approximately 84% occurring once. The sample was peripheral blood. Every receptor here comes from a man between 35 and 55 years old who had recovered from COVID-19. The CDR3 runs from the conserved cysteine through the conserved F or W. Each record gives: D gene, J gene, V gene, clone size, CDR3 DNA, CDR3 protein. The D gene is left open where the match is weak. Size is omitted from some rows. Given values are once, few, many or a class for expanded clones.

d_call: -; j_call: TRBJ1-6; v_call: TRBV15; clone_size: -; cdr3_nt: TGTGCCACCCGGACCGGGATTAATTCACCCCTCCACTTT; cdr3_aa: CATRTGINSPLHF
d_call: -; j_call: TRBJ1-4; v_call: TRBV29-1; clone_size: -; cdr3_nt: TGCAGCGTGATGGGTGGGGAGGATGAAAAACTGTTTTTT; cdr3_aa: CSVMGGEDEKLFF
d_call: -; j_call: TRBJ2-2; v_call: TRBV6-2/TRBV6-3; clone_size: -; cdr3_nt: TGTGCCAGCACCCCACTGATCCGCGCTCAATACACCGGGGAGCTGTTTTTT; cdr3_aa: CASTPLIRAQYTGELFF
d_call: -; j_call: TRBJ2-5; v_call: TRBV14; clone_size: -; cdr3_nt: TGTGCCAGCAGCGAGTACCAAGAGACCCAGTACTTC; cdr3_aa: CASSEYQETQYF
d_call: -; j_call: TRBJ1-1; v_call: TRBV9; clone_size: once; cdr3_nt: TGTGCCAGCAGCGTAGCGGTTTGGACTGAAGCTTTCTTT; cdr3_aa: CASSVAVWTEAFF
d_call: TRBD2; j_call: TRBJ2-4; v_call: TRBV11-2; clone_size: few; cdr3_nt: TGTGCCAGCAGCTCCGGAGCGGGAGGGACGAACATTCAGTACTTC; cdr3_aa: CASSSGAGGTNIQYF
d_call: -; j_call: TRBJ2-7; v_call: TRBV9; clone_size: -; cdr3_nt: TGTGCCAGCAGCAAGGAGCCAGACCCTAGAGAGCAGTACTTC; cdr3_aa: CASSKEPDPREQYF
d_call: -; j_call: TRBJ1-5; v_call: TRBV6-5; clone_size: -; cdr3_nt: TGTGCCAGCAGTTACTCGAGATGGGGAGGTCAGCCCCAGCATTTT; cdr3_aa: CASSYSRWGGQPQHF
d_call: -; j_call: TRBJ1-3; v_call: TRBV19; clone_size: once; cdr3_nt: TGTGCCAGTAGTCCGTCTACAGGGTTCGACTATCCTGGAAACACCATATATTTT; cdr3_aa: CASSPSTGFDYPGNTIYF
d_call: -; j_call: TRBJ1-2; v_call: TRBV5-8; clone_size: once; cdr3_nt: TGTGCCAGCAGCATGCAAAGGGGGAGTGATGGCTACACCTTC; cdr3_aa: CASSMQRGSDGYTF
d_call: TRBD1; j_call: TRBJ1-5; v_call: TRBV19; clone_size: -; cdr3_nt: TGTGCCAGTAGTCCGGGACAGACGAGCAATCAGCCCCAGCATTTT; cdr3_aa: CASSPGQTSNQPQHF
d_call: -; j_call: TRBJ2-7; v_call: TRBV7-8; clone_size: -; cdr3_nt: TGTGCCAGCACCCGGGACTGGAGCTCCTACGAGCAGTACTTC; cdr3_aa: CASTRDWSSYEQYF
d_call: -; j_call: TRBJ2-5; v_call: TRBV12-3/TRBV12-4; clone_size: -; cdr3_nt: TGTGCCAGCAGTTCCGAGTTGGAGACCCAGTACTTC; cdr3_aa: CASSSELETQYF
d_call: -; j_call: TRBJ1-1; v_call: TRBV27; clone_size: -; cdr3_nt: TGTGCCAGCAGCTTCACAGGGTCGGAGACTGTCTTGGATGAAGCTTTCTTT; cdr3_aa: CASSFTGSETVLDEAFF
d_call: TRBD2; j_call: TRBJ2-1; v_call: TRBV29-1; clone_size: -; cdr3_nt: TGCAGCGTTGAGCGTCGACTAGCGGTTAATGAGCAGTTCTTC; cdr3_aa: CSVERRLAVNEQFF
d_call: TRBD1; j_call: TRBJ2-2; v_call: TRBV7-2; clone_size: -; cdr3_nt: TGTGCCAGCAGGGACGGACAGGGATCCGGGGAGCTGTTTTTT; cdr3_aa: CASRDGQGSGELFF
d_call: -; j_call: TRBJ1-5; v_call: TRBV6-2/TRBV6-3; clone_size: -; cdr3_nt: TGTGCCAGCAGTTACGAAGGGGTCAGGCAGCCCCAGCATTTT; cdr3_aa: CASSYEGVRQPQHF
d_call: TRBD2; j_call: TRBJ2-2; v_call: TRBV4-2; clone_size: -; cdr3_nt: TGTGCCAGCAGCCAAGATAGAGCGGGGGGGCGGGAGCTGTTTTTT; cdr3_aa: CASSQDRAGGRELFF
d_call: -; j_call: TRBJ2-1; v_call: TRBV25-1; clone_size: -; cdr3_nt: TGTGCCAGCAGTGAGGCTAGCTCCTACAATGAGCAGTTCTTC; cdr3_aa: CASSEASSYNEQFF
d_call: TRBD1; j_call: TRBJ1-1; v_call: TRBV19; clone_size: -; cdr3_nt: TGTGCCAGTAGTATAAGACAGGGTCACACTGAAGCTTTCTTT; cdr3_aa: CASSIRQGHTEAFF
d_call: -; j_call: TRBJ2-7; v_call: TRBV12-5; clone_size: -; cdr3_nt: TGTGCTAGTGGGCCAGGGGGACTGTTCTACGAGCAGTACTTC; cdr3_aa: CASGPGGLFYEQYF
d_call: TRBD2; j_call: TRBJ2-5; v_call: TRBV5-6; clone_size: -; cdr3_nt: TGTGCCAGCAGCTCGTCCTCTAGCGGGGAGACCCAGTACTTC; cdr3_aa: CASSSSSSGETQYF
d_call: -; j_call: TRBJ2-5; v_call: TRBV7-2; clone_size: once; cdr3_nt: TGTGCCAGCAGCTTAGAGGTCAGGGAGACCCAGTACTTC; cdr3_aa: CASSLEVRETQYF
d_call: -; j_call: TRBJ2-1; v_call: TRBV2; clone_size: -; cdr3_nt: TGTGCCAGCAGGTTGCAAACGAGCTCCTACAATGAGCAGTTCTTC; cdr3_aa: CASRLQTSSYNEQFF
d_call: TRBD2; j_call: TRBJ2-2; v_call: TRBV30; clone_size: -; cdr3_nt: TGTGCCTGGAGTGTACAATTGACTAGCGGGAGACCGACCGGGGAGCTGTTTTTT; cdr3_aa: CAWSVQLTSGRPTGELFF
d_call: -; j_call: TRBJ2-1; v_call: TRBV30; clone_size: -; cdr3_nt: TGTGCCTGGAGAGGGGTTACCTCCTACAATGAGCAGTTCTTC; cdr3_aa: CAWRGVTSYNEQFF
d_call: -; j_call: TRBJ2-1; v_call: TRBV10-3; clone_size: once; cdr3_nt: TGTGCCATCAGTGAGTCCCAGTCTGGGCAAGAGCAGTTCTTC; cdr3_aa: CAISESQSGQEQFF
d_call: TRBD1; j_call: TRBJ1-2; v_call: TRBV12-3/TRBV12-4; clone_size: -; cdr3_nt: TGTGCCAGCAGCCTGGGACAGAACTATGGCTACACCTTC; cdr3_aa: CASSLGQNYGYTF
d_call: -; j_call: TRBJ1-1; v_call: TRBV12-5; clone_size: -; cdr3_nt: TGTGCTAGTGGTACCACCGGGACAGAAGCTTTCTTT; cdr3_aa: CASGTTGTEAFF
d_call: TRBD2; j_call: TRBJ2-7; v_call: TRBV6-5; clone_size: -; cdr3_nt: TGTGTCAGCAGTACTCGGACTAGCGGGAGCTACGAGCAGTACTTC; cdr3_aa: CVSSTRTSGSYEQYF
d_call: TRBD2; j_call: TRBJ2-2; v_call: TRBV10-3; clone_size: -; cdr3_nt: TGTGCCGCAGGGTCTAGCGGGAGATCAGACACCGGGGAGCTGTTTTTT; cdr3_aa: CAAGSSGRSDTGELFF
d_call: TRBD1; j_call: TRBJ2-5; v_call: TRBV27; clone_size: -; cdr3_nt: TGTGCCAGCAGTTTATCGAGACAGGGGGAGACCCAGTACTTC; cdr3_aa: CASSLSRQGETQYF
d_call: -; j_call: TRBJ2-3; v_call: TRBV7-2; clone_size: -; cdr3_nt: TGTGCCAGCAGCTTAGATGTTGCCAATAGCGGTACAGATACGCAGTATTTT; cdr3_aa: CASSLDVANSGTDTQYF
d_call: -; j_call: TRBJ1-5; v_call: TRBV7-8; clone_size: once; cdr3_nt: TGTGCCAGCAGCTTACGTAGAACTTATAGCAATCAGCCCCAGCATTTT; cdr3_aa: CASSLRRTYSNQPQHF
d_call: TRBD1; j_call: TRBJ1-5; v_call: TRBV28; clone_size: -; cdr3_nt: TGTGCCAGCAGAGGGACAGGGACTCGGTGGAATCAGCCCCAGCATTTT; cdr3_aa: CASRGTGTRWNQPQHF
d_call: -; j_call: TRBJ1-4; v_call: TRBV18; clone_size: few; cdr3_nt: TGTGCCAGCTCACCATACGCAGGGACTAATGAAAAACTGTTTTTT; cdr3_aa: CASSPYAGTNEKLFF
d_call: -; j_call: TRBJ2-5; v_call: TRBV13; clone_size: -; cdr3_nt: TGTGCCAGCAGCGACAGACAAGAGACCCAGTACTTC; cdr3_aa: CASSDRQETQYF